This T cell receptor (beta chain) is drawn from a study of shared clonotypes between healthy human individuals (dated by TCRdb to 2018 to 2021). Study-level background: The cohort comprised a couple of women and a few men aged 18 to 49 years. For each donor, CD4 naive and CD4 memory were each given three plates, CD8 naive was given two plates, and CD8 memory was given one plate. Blood TCR repertoires of about 5 healthy adults were deeply sequenced to estimate repertoire size and the extent of clonotype sharing between individuals. To increase sequencing depth and limit assay-specific biases, different laboratories used diverse techniques to prepare libraries and sequence TCR repertoires. Between about 0.94 and 8.9 billion PBMCs per donor were obtained by leukapheresis.

The CDR3 measures 15 amino acids from cysteine to phenylalanine. Just the 45-base CDR3 DNA is kept, in frame starting at base 1. In the germline V gene, CDR1 corresponds to MDHEN and CDR2 to SYDVKM. V and J are truncated by 5 bases and 0 bases respectively, leaving an intervening sequence of 14 bases. Notes on this clone: Its antigen remains unidentified. No per-base quality is available; no much larger clone lies one base away.

Healthy HIV-negative adults with no recently reported acute infections or vaccinations were included as donors. All donors were Caucasian adults living in Nashville, Tennessee, USA. CD4+ T cells were enriched by magnetic negative selection, after which naive cells were positively selected on CD45RA and the negative fraction was taken as the memory subset. Blood was collected by leukapheresis, and PBMCs were isolated by Ficoll-Histopaque density gradient centrifugation and then cryopreserved in liquid nitrogen vapor phase. Purity and quantity of every magnetically sorted T cell population were checked by analytical flow cytometry. Genomic DNA was isolated from every sorted fraction and measured by UV absorbance on a Nanodrop 2000c. Summary of the overall study and its limitations: Compared with non-shared clonotypes, the clonotypes found in all four sorted-subset donors had higher generation probabilities. Naive subsets generally had larger estimated clonotype richness than memory subsets. Sampling was limited to blood, and TCR repertoires in tissue likely differ from TCR repertoires in blood. Pairwise subsampling indicated that sequencing depth was expected to affect the degree of clonotype sharing among donors. About 5% of naive CD4, 3.5% of naive CD8, 2% to 2.5% of memory CD4, and 0.4% of memory CD8 clonotypes were shared across a few donors. Incomplete sequencing was indicated by rarefaction of sorted-subset datasets, despite the large sequencing depth. Because the study included a small number of donors, the genetic and exposure-history diversity represented was limited.

Using the deep immunoSEQ assay, multiplex PCR amplified TCR CDR3 regions from genomic DNA. For each cell subset, the extracted genomic DNA was distributed evenly across all wells of several immunoSEQ 96-well plates, and each plate served as one replicate. For sorted subsets, about 200 ng genomic DNA, equal to 30,000 to 35,000 T cell genomes, was loaded into each replicate PCR. The purified libraries were quantified using a Qubit 3.0 fluorometer, sized with a Bioanalyzer 2100, and then quantified again using the KAPA Library Quantification kit. Every immunoSEQ 96-well plate was sequenced on a separate single-read 150-cycle Illumina NextSeq 550 flow cell. The authors' pipeline ran thus. Because the immunoSEQ output included only junctional sequences and no quality scores, the filtering could not be the same as the filtering used for full-length reads. Sequences were annotated with PyIR, a Python wrapper for IgBLAST v1.9, using IMGT germline references to assign V/J genes and CDR3. Reads were removed for weak V/J assignments (E-value above 1e-6), missing CDR3, stop codons, out-of-frame junctions, or ambiguous translated residues. A V3J clonotype was defined by an identical inferred V gene, J gene, and CDR3 amino acid sequence. Percentage overlap between repertoires was computed as shared unique clonotypes divided by the size of the smaller repertoire. RTK rarefaction, the Chao1 estimator, and Recon v2.1 estimates of unobserved clonotypes were used to assess repertoire richness. OLGA was used to compute generation probabilities for all TCRbeta clonotypes that the gDNA method yielded from a handful of donors. The table was pulled from immuneACCESS by TCRdb, which kept in-frame rearrangements only. Such tables lose some clones; where checked, under half of the loss comes from unresolved V genes, and the rest has no known cause. V and J calls and clone size follow that table, whereas D and trimming were derived from the DNA. This sample is represented by roughly 2 million clones; over 85% of them were singletons. Jointly, the top ten make up 0.1% to 0.15% of the sample.

This receptor was identified in a man aged 18 to 35 in good health. The chain links TRBV28 with TRBJ2-7, with the D segment identity uncertain. Sequenced input: naive CD4+ T cells sorted from blood. This specimen's cell subset or site label, interpreted: CD45RA+ positively selected. The nucleotides are TGTGCCAGCAGTCCAGGTGCAGTCGACTCCTACGAGCAGTACTTC. This codes for CASSPGAVDSYEQYF.